The rows below give T cell receptor beta chains drawn from one sample of a study of OX40 agonist ivuxolimab in advanced cancers. The repertoire was sequenced with immunoSEQ multiplex PCR; TCRdb's copy has only in-frame clones and lacks some. The sample includes about 39,000 clones, approximately 90% seen only once; the top ten take around 20%. This specimen consisted of CD4+ or CD8+ T cells sorted from blood, obtained in a trial of the OX40 agonist ivuxolimab. Receptor source: an adult with an advanced solid tumor such as melanoma, head and neck, liver or kidney cancer. The CDR3 runs from the conserved cysteine through the conserved F or W. Fields, in order: J gene, D gene, V gene, clone size, CDR3 DNA, CDR3 protein. A D gene is named only where the DNA matches it firmly. A clone size is listed for some rows: how often the clone was seen (once, few, many), or a class if it is expanded.

TRBJ2-3 TRBD2 TRBV29-1 few TGCAGCGTTGATGGGCTAGCGGGAGCTTTCGATACGCAGTATTTT CSVDGLAGAFDTQYF
TRBJ2-3 TRBD1 TRBV29-1 NA TGCAGCGTTGATGGGACAGGGACTACAGATACGCAGTATTTT CSVDGTGTTDTQYF
TRBJ2-7 NA TRBV28 NA TGTGCCAGCAGTCTCGGGACCGGAGGGATCGAGCAGTACTTC CASSLGTGGIEQYF
TRBJ2-2 NA TRBV6-5 NA TGTGCCAGCAGTTACTCTGGGAACACCGGGGAGCTGTTTTTT CASSYSGNTGELFF
TRBJ2-1 NA TRBV5-1 NA TGCGCCAGCAGCTCCTACAATGAGCAGTTCTTC CASSSYNEQFF
TRBJ1-2 TRBD1 TRBV6-5 NA TGTGCCAGCAGCCAGGACAGGGGCCTCTATGGCTACACCTTC CASSQDRGLYGYTF
TRBJ2-1 TRBD2 TRBV7-9 NA TGTGCCAGCAGCCCACCTAGCGGGAACTACAATGAGCAGTTCTTC CASSPPSGNYNEQFF
TRBJ2-1 NA TRBV9 NA TGTGCCAGCAGCGACGGGGTCAGCTCCTACAATGAGCAGTTCTTC CASSDGVSSYNEQFF
TRBJ2-5 NA TRBV12-5 NA TGTGCTAGTGTCGTCTCGGGAATTAGGGAGACCCAGTACTTC CASVVSGIRETQYF
TRBJ2-1 NA TRBV27 once TGTGCCAGCAGCAGGGACGGCGGAGGATACTCCTACAATGAGCAGTTCTTC CASSRDGGGYSYNEQFF
TRBJ2-7 TRBD2 TRBV28 NA TGTGCCAGCAGTCCAGCCGGGACTAGAATGTACGAGCAGTACTTC CASSPAGTRMYEQYF
TRBJ2-7 NA TRBV25-1 NA TGTGCCAGCAGTGATTCAGGAGGGCCAAGGCAGTACTTC CASSDSGGPRQYF
TRBJ2-7 NA TRBV7-2 NA TGTGCCAGCAGCCCCTATGGAAGGAACTACGAGCAGTACTTC CASSPYGRNYEQYF
TRBJ2-2 NA TRBV10-1 NA TGCGCCAGCAGTGAGTCTGATGGCGGGGAGCTGTTTTTT CASSESDGGELFF
TRBJ2-1 TRBD2 TRBV5-6 NA TGTGCCAGCAGCTTGGACCTAGCGGGAGGGTACAATGAGCAGTTCTTC CASSLDLAGGYNEQFF
TRBJ2-1 NA TRBV28 NA TGTGCCAGCAGCTATCGGGGGTACAATGAGCAGTTCTTC CASSYRGYNEQFF
TRBJ2-7 TRBD2 TRBV30 NA TGTGCCTGGAAGTTTCCGGGACTAGCTTTCTACGAGCAGTACTTC CAWKFPGLAFYEQYF
TRBJ2-1 NA TRBV28 NA TGTGCCAGCAGTCCCTCCCCGGTTGACTCTGAGCAGTTCTTC CASSPSPVDSEQFF
TRBJ2-3 TRBD2 TRBV28 NA TGTGCCAGCAGTTCCCCGGGGAGCGGGAGAATTGCAGATACGCAGTATTTT CASSSPGSGRIADTQYF
TRBJ2-2 TRBD2 TRBV7-9 NA TGTGCCAGCAGCTTAGTGACTAGCGGATTAAACACCGGGGAGCTGTTTTTT CASSLVTSGLNTGELFF
TRBJ2-7 NA TRBV11-3 once TGTGCCAGCAGCTTAGGCCAGGGCCTATGGGAGCAGTACTTC CASSLGQGLWEQYF
TRBJ2-7 NA TRBV30 NA TGTGCCGGACGGACAGTCTCCTACGAGCAGTACTTC CAGRTVSYEQYF
TRBJ2-3 NA TRBV2 NA TGTGCCAGCAGTGGTCAGGGTACTCAGTATTTT CASSGQGTQYF
TRBJ2-7 NA TRBV7-9 NA TGTGCCAGCAGCTTCTCGAGGTTGACACCGGAGGACGAGCAGTACTTC CASSFSRLTPEDEQYF
TRBJ1-5 NA TRBV28 NA TGTGCCACCGCCCCTGCAGGGCTTGGCAATCAGCCCCAGCATTTT CATAPAGLGNQPQHF
TRBJ2-1 TRBD2 TRBV2 NA TGTGCCAGCAGGGATGGGACTAGGAATGAGCAGTTCTTC CASRDGTRNEQFF
TRBJ2-7 TRBD1 TRBV28 NA TGTGCCAGCAGTTGGACAGGGGGCACTTTCTACGAGCAGTACTTC CASSWTGGTFYEQYF
TRBJ2-7 TRBD1 TRBV28 NA TGTGCCAGCAGTTTAGGGTCAGGGGGCGCCTCCTACGAGCAGTACTTC CASSLGSGGASYEQYF
TRBJ1-5 NA TRBV6-6 NA TGTGCCAGCAGTTACAGTAGCAATCAGCCCCAGCATTTT CASSYSSNQPQHF
TRBJ2-1 NA TRBV7-6 NA TGTGCCAGCAGCCCGTCTCCAGCGGGCGATGAGCAGTTCTTC CASSPSPAGDEQFF
TRBJ1-4 NA TRBV5-1 NA TGCGCCAGCAGCCTACGGACCCTTAATGAAAAACTGTTTTTT CASSLRTLNEKLFF
TRBJ1-5 TRBD1 TRBV30 NA TGTGCCTGGTCGGACAGGGCAAGCAATCAGCCCCAGCATTTT CAWSDRASNQPQHF
TRBJ2-5 NA TRBV18 NA TGTGCCAGCTCATCACCGTACCAAGAGACCCAGTACTTC CASSSPYQETQYF